The clone carrying this T cell receptor (beta chain) came up many times. Its target is not known. This record belongs to a study of read filtering for tumor transcriptome and immune sequencing. For the study at large: Transcriptome libraries were built from DNase-treated RNA. Study-wide points: IR-seq captured clonotypes deeper and more reliably than RNA-seq.

This library used roughly 0.4 ug RNA and molecular barcoded adaptors spanning alpha/delta and beta/gamma chains. Each CDR3 protein is one row after TCRdb ran MiXCR on the reads. The sample holds roughly 68,000 distinct CDR3 sequences, 11% to 15% seen once. V lost 5 bases and J lost 4, with 13 bases in between. Germline V lookup: CDR1 SGHVS, CDR2 FQNEAQ. The CDR3 totals 14 residues. The sequencing sample was made of a population of CD138-negative cells sorted from bone marrow. This TCR came from a donor older than 35 with multiple myeloma. The rearrangement joins TRBV7-8 to TRBJ2-3, with D tentatively TRBD1 or TRBD2 (5 bases each). CDR3 sequence: CASSPSEGPDTQYF. The CDR3 region has the DNA TGTGCCAGCAGCCCCTCTGAGGGACCAGATACGCAGTATTTT.